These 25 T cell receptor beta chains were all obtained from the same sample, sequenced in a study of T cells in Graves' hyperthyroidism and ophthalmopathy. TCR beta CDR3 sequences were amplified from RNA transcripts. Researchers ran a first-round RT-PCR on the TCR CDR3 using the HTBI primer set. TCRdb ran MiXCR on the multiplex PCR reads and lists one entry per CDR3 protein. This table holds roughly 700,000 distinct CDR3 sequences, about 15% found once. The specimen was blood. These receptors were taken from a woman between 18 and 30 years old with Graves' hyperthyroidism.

DNA for the CDR3: TGTGCCAGCAGTTCGGACACCGGCGTACCCCTCCACTTT. Protein sequence: CASSSDTGVPLHF. The chain recombines TRBV27 with TRBJ1-6, with D possibly being TRBD1 (5 bases). The CDR3 consists of 13 residues. Trimming took off 4 bases at V and 12 bases at J, with 13 bases between the two ends. The germline gives CDR1 MNHEY, CDR2 SMNVEV (reference sequence).

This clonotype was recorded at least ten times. This CDR3 reads CASSQGGAGYTF. The CDR3 DNA reads as TGTGCCAGCAGCCAAGGAGGGGCTGGCTACACCTTC. This chain uses TRBV3-1 with TRBJ1-2, with D perhaps TRBD1 (5 bases). CDR3 length equals 12 residues. CDR1 and CDR2 from the germline V gene are LGHDT and YNNKEL (reference sequence). Between the trimmed V and J ends, which lost 1 base and 7 bases, there was a span of 7 bases.

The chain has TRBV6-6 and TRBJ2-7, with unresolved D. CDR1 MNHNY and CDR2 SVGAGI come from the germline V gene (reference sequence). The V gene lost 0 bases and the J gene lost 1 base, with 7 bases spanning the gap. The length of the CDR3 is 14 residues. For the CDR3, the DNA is TGTGCCAGCAGTTACTCGGCCGATTCCTACGAGCAGTACTTC. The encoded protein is CASSYSADSYEQYF.

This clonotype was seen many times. The CDR3 here is CASSRAYNEQFF. The CDR3 DNA reads as TGTGCCAGCAGCCGGGCCTACAATGAGCAGTTCTTC. This chain links TRBV11-2 with TRBJ2-1; D gene ambiguous. Trimming took 5 bases from V and 2 from J, leaving 4 bases between them. This CDR3 region has 12 residues. Germline V gene lookup returns CDR1 SGHAT and CDR2 FQNNGV.

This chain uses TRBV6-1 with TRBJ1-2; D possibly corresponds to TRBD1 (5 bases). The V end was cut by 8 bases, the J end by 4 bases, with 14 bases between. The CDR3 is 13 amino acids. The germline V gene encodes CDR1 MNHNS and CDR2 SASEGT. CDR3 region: CASCPGRVYGYTF. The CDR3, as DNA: TGTGCCAGCTGCCCAGGCAGGGTCTATGGCTACACCTTC.

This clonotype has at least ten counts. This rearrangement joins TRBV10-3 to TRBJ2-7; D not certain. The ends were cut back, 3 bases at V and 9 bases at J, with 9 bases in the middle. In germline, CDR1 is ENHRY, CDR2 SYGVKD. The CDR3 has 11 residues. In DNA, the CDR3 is TGTGCCATCAGTGATCTGGCAGTGCAGTACTTC. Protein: CAISDLAVQYF.

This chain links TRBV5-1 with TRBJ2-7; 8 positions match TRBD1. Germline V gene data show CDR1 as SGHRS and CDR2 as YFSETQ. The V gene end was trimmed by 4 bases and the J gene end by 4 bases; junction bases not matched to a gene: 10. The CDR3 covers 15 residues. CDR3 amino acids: CASSPRDRTFYEQYF. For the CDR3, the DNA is TGCGCCAGCAGCCCCCGGGACAGGACTTTTTACGAGCAGTACTTC.

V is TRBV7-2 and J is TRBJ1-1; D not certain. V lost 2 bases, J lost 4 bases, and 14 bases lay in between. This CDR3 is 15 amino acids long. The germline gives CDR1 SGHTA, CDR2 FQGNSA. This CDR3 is CASSLSTVVFTEAFF. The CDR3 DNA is TGTGCCAGCAGCTTATCGACCGTTGTATTCACTGAAGCTTTCTTT.

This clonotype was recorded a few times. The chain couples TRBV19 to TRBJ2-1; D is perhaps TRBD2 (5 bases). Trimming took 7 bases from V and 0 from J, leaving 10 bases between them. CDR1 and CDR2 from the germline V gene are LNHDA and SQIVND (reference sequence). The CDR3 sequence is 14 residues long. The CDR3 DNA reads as TGTGCCAGTATGAGGGCCAGCTCCTACAATGAGCAGTTCTTC. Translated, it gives CASMRASSYNEQFF.

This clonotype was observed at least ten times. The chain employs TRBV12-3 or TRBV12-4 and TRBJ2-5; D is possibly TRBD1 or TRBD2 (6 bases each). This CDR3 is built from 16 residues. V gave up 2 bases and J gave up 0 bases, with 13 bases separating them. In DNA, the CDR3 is TGTGCCAGCAGTTTATGGGCAGGGGAGGACCAAGAGACCCAGTACTTC. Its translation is CASSLWAGEDQETQYF.

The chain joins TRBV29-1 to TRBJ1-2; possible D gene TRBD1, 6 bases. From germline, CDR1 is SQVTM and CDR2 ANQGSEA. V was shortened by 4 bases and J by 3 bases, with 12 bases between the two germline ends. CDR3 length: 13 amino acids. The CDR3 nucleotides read TGCAGCGTTGCCGCAGGGGTGGACTATGGCTACACCTTC. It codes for CSVAAGVDYGYTF. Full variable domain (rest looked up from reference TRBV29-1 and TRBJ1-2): SAVISQKPSRDICQRGTSLTIQCQVDSQVTMMFWYRQQPGQSLTLIATANQGSEATYESGFVIDKFPISRPNLTFSTLTVSNMSPEDSSIYLCSVAAGVDYGYTFGSGTRLTVV.

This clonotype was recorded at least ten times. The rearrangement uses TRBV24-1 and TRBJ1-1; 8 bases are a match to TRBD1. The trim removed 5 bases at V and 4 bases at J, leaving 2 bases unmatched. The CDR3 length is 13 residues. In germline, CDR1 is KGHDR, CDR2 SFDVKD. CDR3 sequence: CATSGTGSTEAFF. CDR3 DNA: TGTGCCACCAGTGGGACAGGGAGCACTGAAGCTTTCTTT.

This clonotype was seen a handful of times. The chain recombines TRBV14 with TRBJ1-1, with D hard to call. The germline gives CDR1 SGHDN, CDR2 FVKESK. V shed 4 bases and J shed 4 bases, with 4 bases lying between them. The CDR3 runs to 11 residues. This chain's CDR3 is CASSPLTEAFF. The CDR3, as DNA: TGTGCCAGCAGCCCCCTCACTGAAGCTTTCTTT.

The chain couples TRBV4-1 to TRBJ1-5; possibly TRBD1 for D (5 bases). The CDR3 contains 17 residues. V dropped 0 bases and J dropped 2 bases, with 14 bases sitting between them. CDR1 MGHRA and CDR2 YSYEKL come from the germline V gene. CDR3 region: CASSQDRAGRRNQPQHF. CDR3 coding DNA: TGCGCCAGCAGCCAAGATAGGGCAGGGAGGCGCAATCAGCCCCAGCATTTT.

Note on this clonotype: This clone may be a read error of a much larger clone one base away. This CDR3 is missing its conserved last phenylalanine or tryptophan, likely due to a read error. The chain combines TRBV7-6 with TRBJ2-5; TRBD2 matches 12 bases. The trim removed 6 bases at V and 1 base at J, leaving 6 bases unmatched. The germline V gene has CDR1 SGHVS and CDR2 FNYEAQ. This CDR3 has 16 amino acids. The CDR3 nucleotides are TGTGCCAGCAGTCCGGGACTAGCGGGCCGCCAAGAGACCCAGTACTCC. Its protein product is CASSPGLAGRQETQYS.

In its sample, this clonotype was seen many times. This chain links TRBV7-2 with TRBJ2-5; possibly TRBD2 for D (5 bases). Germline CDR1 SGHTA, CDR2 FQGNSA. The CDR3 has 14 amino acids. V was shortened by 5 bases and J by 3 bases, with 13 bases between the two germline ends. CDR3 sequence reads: CASSPRSGKETQYF. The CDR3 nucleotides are TGTGCCAGCAGCCCCCGCTCGGGAAAAGAGACCCAGTACTTC. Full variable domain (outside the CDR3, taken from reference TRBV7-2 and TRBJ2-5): GAGVSQSPSNKVTEKGKDVELRCDPISGHTALYWYRQSLGQGLEFLIYFQGNSAPDKSGLPSDRFSAERTGGSVSTLTIQRTQQEDSAVYLCASSPRSGKETQYFGPGTRLLVL.

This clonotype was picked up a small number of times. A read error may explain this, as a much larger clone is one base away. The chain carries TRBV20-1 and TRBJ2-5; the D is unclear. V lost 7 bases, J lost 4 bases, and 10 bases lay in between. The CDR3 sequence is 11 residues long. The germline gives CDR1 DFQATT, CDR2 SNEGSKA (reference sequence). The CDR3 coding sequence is TGCAGTGAGGAAAGGGTAGAGACCCAGTACTTC. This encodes CSEERVETQYF.

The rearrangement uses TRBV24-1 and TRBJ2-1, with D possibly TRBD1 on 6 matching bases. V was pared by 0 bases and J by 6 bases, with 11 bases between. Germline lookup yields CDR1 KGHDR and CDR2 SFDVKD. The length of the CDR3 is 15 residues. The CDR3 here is CATSDLQQGSNEQFF. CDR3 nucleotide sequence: TGTGCCACCAGTGATTTGCAACAGGGATCCAATGAGCAGTTCTTC.

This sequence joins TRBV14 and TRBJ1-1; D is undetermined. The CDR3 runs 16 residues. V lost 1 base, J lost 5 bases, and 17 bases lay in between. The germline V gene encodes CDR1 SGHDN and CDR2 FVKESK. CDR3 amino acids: CASSQASGIIGTEAFF. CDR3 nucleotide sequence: TGTGCCAGCAGCCAAGCCTCCGGGATTATCGGGACTGAAGCTTTCTTT.

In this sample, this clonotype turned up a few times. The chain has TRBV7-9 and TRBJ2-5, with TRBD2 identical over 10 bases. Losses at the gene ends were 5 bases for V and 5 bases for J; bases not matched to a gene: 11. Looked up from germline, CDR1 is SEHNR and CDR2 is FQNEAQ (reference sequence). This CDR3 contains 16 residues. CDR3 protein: CASSGWEREGHETQYF. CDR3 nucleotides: TGTGCCAGCAGCGGCTGGGAGCGGGAGGGCCACGAGACCCAGTACTTC.

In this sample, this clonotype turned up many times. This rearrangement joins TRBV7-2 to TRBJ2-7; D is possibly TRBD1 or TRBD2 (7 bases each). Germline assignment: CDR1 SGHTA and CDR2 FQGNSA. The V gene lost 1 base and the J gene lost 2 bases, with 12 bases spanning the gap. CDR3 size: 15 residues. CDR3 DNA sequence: TGTGCCAGCAGCTTAGAGGCAGGGGGGGCCTACGAGCAGTACTTC. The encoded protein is CASSLEAGGAYEQYF. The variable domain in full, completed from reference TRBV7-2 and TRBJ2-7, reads GAGVSQSPSNKVTEKGKDVELRCDPISGHTALYWYRQSLGQGLEFLIYFQGNSAPDKSGLPSDRFSAERTGGSVSTLTIQRTQQEDSAVYLCASSLEAGGAYEQYFGPGTRLTVT.

Written as DNA, the CDR3 is TGTGCCAGCAGCACCCGGACAGGACTAAAGACTAATGAAAAACTGTTTTTT. It translates to CASSTRTGLKTNEKLFF. This chain uses TRBV5-6 with TRBJ1-4; TRBD1 matches 7 bases. There are 17 residues in the CDR3. With 4 bases clipped from V and 2 bases from J, the junction kept 11 bases outside the gene matches. The germline V gene encodes CDR1 SGHDT and CDR2 YYEEEE.

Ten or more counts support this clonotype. The CDR3 region has the DNA TGCAGTGCTAGACCTTTCTCAGGCGCGGAGACCCAGTACTTC. This translates into CSARPFSGAETQYF. The rearrangement links TRBV20-1 to TRBJ2-5; D not certain. The V gene's germline CDR1 is DFQATT and CDR2 SNEGSKA (reference sequence). The V end was cut by 2 bases, the J end by 5 bases, with 15 bases between. The CDR3 runs 14 residues.

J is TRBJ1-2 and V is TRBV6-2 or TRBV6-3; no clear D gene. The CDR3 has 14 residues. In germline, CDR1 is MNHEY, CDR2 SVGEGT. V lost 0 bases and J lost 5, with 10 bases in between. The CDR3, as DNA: TGTGCCAGCAGTTACTCGGCAGCCATTTATGGCTACACCTTC. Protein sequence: CASSYSAAIYGYTF.

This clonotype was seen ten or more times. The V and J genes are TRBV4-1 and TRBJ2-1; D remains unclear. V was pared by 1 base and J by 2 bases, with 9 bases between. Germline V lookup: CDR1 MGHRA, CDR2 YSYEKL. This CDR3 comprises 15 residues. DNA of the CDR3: TGCGCCAGCAGCCAAGCTGACGCTACCTACAATGAGCAGTTCTTC. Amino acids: CASSQADATYNEQFF.